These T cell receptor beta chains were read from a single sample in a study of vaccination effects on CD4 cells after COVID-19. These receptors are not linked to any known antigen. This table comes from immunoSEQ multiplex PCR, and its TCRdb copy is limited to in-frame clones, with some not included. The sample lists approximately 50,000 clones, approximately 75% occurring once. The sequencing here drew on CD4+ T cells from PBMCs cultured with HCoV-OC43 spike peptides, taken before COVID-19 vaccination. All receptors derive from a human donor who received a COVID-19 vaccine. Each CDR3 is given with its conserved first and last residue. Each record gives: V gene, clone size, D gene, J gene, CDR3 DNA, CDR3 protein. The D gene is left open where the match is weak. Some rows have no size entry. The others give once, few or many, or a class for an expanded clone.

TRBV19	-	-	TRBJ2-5	TGTGCCAGTAGTATCGCCCCCCCCGAGACCCAGTACTTC	CASSIAPPETQYF
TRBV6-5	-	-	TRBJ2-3	TGTGCCAGCAGGGCAGGGGCGATGGGCACAGATACGCAGTATTTT	CASRAGAMGTDTQYF
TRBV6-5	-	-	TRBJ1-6	TGTGCCAGCAGGGTCAGCAATTCACCCCTCCACTTT	CASRVSNSPLHF
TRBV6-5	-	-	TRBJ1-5	TGTGCCAGCAAATGGGACCAGACTTCTCAGCCCCAGCATTTT	CASKWDQTSQPQHF
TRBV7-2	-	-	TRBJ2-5	TGTGCCAGCGCCCTAGGGGTAAAGACCCAGTACTTC	CASALGVKTQYF
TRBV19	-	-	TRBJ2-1	TGTGCCAGTAGTCTAGGGATTTTGGATGAGCAGTTCTTC	CASSLGILDEQFF
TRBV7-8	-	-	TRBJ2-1	TGTGCCAGCAGGGGTCGTCGCGGTCTGGCCCACAATGAGCAGTTCTTC	CASRGRRGLAHNEQFF
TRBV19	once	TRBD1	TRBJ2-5	TGTGCCAGTAGCGGGACAGGTTCCCAAGAGACCCAGTACTTC	CASSGTGSQETQYF
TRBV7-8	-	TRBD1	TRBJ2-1	TGTGCCAGCAGCGAAGGCCGGGACAGGGGGTTCTATGAGCAGTTCTTC	CASSEGRDRGFYEQFF
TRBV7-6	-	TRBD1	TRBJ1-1	TGTGCCAGCAGCCATTATGTGTCAGGGGGCTATACTGAAGCTTTCTTT	CASSHYVSGGYTEAFF
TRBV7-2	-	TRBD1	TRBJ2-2	TGTGCCAGCAGCTTCAGGGGGCGGGACACCGGGGAGCTGTTTTTT	CASSFRGRDTGELFF
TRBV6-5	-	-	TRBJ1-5	TGTGCCAGCAGTACATTCAGCAATCAGCCCCAGCATTTT	CASSTFSNQPQHF
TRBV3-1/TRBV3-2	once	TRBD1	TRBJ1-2	TGTGCCAGCAGCCAAGGACAGGGTGGGGGCTACACCTTC	CASSQGQGGGYTF
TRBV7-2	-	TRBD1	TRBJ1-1	TGTGCCAGCAGCTTAAAAGGGACAGTGAACACTGAAGCTTTCTTT	CASSLKGTVNTEAFF
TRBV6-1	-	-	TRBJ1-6	TGTGCCAGCAGTGAAATTCGAGTCAGCTATAATTCACCCCTCCACTTT	CASSEIRVSYNSPLHF
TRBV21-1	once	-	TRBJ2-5	TGTGCCAGCAGCGTCCGGACAGGGGAACTTCAAGAGACCCAGTACTTC	CASSVRTGELQETQYF
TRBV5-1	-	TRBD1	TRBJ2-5	TGCGCCAGCAGCTGGGACAGACAAGAGACCCAGTACTTC	CASSWDRQETQYF
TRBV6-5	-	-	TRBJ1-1	TGTGCCAGCAGTTACATGAGGGGCGCGGAGGCTTTCTTT	CASSYMRGAEAFF
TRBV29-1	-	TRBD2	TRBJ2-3	TGCAGCGTCTTAGCGGGGGGCACTCATACGCAGTATTTT	CSVLAGGTHTQYF
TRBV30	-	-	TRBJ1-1	TGTGCCTGGAGTAGGGGGAGCACTGAAGCTTTCTTT	CAWSRGSTEAFF
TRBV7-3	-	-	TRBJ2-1	TGTGCCAGCAGCCGAGTTCAAGGAGACAATGAGCAGTTCTTC	CASSRVQGDNEQFF
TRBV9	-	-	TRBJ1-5	TGTGCCAGCAGCCCAGTGGGGGGCTGGAATCAGCCCCAGCATTTT	CASSPVGGWNQPQHF
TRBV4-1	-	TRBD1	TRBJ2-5	TGCGCCAGCAGCCAAGGACAGGGCAAACAGACCCAGTACTTC	CASSQGQGKQTQYF
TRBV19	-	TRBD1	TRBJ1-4	TGTGCCAGCTACCACCCCGGGACAGGGGATGAAAAACTGTTTTTT	CASYHPGTGDEKLFF
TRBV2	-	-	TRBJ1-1	TGTGCCAGCAGTGAAGCGGGACTCCTTGGGACTGAAGCTTTCTTT	CASSEAGLLGTEAFF
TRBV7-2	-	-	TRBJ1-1	TGTGCCAGCAGCTCCCAAGGAACAGGGCTTTACACTGAAGCTTTCTTT	CASSSQGTGLYTEAFF
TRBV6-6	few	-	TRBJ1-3	TGTGCCAGCAGGCTAAATCAGGGAATCGGAAACACCATATATTTT	CASRLNQGIGNTIYF
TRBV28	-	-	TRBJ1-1	TGTGCCAGCAGTTTACCTGACAGCAACACTGAAGCTTTCTTT	CASSLPDSNTEAFF
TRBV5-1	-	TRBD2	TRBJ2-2	TGCGCCAGCAGCTTGGCCGGGAGGGTGAACACCGGGGAGCTGTTTTTT	CASSLAGRVNTGELFF
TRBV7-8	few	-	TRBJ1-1	TGTGCCAGCAGCTTAGGTCGCAGATTTAACACTGAAGCTTTCTTT	CASSLGRRFNTEAFF
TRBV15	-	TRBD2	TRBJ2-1	TGTGCCACCAGCTCACAAACTAGCGGGGTGTTCGATGAGCAGTTCTTC	CATSSQTSGVFDEQFF
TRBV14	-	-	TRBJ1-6	TGTGCCAGCAGCCAAGATTATAAAAATTCACCCCTCCACTTT	CASSQDYKNSPLHF
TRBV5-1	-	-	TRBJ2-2	TGCGCCAGCAGCTTGGAGGGCACAGTTAACACCGGGGAGCTGTTTTTT	CASSLEGTVNTGELFF
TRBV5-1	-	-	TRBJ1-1	TGCGCCAGCAGCTTGGTGCCGGGGCACGGGAACACTGAAGCTTTCTTT	CASSLVPGHGNTEAFF
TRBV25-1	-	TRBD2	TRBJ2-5	TGTGCCAGCAGTGATCTAGCGGGGCCCCAAGAGACCCAGTACTTC	CASSDLAGPQETQYF
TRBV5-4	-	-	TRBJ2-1	TGTGCCAGCAGCTTGTGGATTAGCTCCTACAATGAGCAGTTCTTC	CASSLWISSYNEQFF
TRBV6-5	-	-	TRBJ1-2	TGTGCCAGCAGCCCCCTGGAAACAGCTAACTATGGCTACACCTTC	CASSPLETANYGYTF
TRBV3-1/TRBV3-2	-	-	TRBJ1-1	TGTGCCAGCAGCCAAGAGGTAACTGTGAACACTGAAGCTTTCTTT	CASSQEVTVNTEAFF
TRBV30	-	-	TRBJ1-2	TGTGCCTGGAGCCTGGGGGCTTTCTATGGCTACACCTTC	CAWSLGAFYGYTF
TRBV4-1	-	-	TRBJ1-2	TGCGCCAGCAGCCAAGATACGCGGAACTATGGCTACACCTTC	CASSQDTRNYGYTF
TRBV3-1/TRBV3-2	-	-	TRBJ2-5	TGTGCCAGCGCAGACAGAAATCTTGGGGGGACCCAGTACTTC	CASADRNLGGTQYF
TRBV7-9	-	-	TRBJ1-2	TGTGCCAGCAGTTACACAGGGATCCTCTATGGCTACACCTTC	CASSYTGILYGYTF
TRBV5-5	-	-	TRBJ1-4	TGTGCCAGCAGCTTGGAGGGACGGCGTAATGAAAAACTGTTTTTT	CASSLEGRRNEKLFF
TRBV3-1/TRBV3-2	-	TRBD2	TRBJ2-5	TGTGCCAGCAGCCACGGACTAGCGGGGGGGGTGGCAGAGACCCAGTACTTC	CASSHGLAGGVAETQYF
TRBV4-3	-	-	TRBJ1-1	TGCGCCAGCAGCCAAGATCACCAGTCTAACACTGAAGCTTTCTTT	CASSQDHQSNTEAFF
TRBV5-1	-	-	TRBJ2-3	TGCGCCAGCAGCTTGGCTGACTCCTCCGGAGGCACAGATACGCAGTATTTT	CASSLADSSGGTDTQYF
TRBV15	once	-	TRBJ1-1	TGTGCCACCAGCGCGAGGGGAAACACTGAAGCTTTCTTT	CATSARGNTEAFF
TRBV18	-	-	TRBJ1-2	TGTGCCAGCTCACCACGACAGAACTCTAACTATGGCTACACCTTC	CASSPRQNSNYGYTF